The 28 T cell receptor beta chains below were found in one sample sequenced in a study of blood T cell repertoires in COVID-19. Repertoires were generated with immunoSEQ multiplex PCR, while TCRdb's copy carries only in-frame clones and drops some. Among about 36,000 clones listed, approximately 91% were seen once. The sample was peripheral blood. The receptor source for this set is a human donor in a cohort sampled during active COVID-19.

This clone was observed a handful of times. V is TRBV27 and J is TRBJ2-3; no firm D call. The ends were cut back, 5 bases at V and 6 bases at J, with 15 bases in the middle. The CDR3 sequence is 14 residues long. Per germline, CDR1 MNHEY and CDR2 SMNVEV (reference sequence). CDR3 coding DNA: TGTGCCAGCAGTACAACCCGACTCGTCGATACGCAGTATTTT. This codes for CASSTTRLVDTQYF.

This clone was seen once. This chain connects TRBV27 to TRBJ2-7, with D maybe TRBD1 (6 bases). The V gene lost 6 bases and the J gene lost 3 bases, with 12 bases spanning the gap. CDR1 and CDR2 from the germline V gene are MNHEY and SMNVEV (reference sequence). This CDR3 has 13 residues. The CDR3 loop is CASSRDTNYEQYF. The CDR3 DNA reads as TGTGCCAGCAGCCGGGACACAAACTACGAGCAGTACTTC.

This clone was detected a few times. The rearrangement links TRBV13 to TRBJ2-7, with D uncertain. The CDR3 consists of 15 residues. Germline V gene lookup returns CDR1 PRHDT and CDR2 FYEKMQ (reference sequence). Trimming left V 2 bases short and J 0 bases short, with 11 bases between. The CDR3 nucleotides are TGTGCCAGCAGCTTATTTCTAGTGGGCTCCTACGAGCAGTACTTC. It codes for CASSLFLVGSYEQYF.

The chain carries TRBV29-1 and TRBJ1-2; D is possibly TRBD1 (6 bases). Between the trimmed V and J ends, which lost 4 bases and 4 bases, there was a span of 10 bases. The germline CDR1 and CDR2 sequences are SQVTM and ANQGSEA. The CDR3 covers 12 residues. The CDR3 here is CSVVGQTYGYTF. CDR3 coding DNA: TGCAGCGTTGTAGGACAGACCTATGGCTACACCTTC.

The chain uses TRBV28 and TRBJ1-5; TRBD1 aligns across 9 bases. CDR1 and CDR2 (germline): MDHEN, SYDVKM. The J segment lost 6 bases and the V segment lost 5 bases, leaving 5 bases of the junction unmatched. The CDR3 contains 14 residues. CDR3 sequence: CASSPGTGFQPQHF. CDR3 nucleotides: TGTGCCAGCAGTCCCGGGACAGGGTTTCAGCCCCAGCATTTT.

V is TRBV30 and J is TRBJ2-3; 16 bases are shared with TRBD2. The trim removed 2 bases at V and 4 bases at J, leaving 6 bases unmatched. Germline assignment: CDR1 GTSNPN and CDR2 SVGIG (reference sequence). CDR3 length: 17 amino acids. CDR3 protein: CAWSRGLAGGQADTQYF. The CDR3 region has the DNA TGTGCCTGGAGTCGGGGACTAGCGGGGGGGCAAGCAGATACGCAGTATTTT. The full variable domain, in which reference TRBV30 and TRBJ2-3 provide the parts outside the CDR3, is SQTIHQWPATLVQPVGSPLSLECTVEGTSNPNLYWYRQAAGRGLQLLFYSVGIGQISSEVPQNLSASRPQDRQFILSSKKLLLSDSGFYLCAWSRGLAGGQADTQYFGPGTRLTVL.

The chain is built from TRBV6-6 and TRBJ1-5; weak D call: TRBD1 (6 bases). The CDR3 sequence is 15 residues long. V was clipped by 4 bases and J by 2 bases, with 12 bases between them. Germline-derived CDR1 and CDR2 are MNHNY and SVGAGI (reference sequence). CDR3 amino acids: CASSSQGSGNQPQHF. CDR3 nucleotide sequence: TGTGCCAGCAGTTCTCAGGGGAGCGGCAATCAGCCCCAGCATTTT.

The chain carries TRBV6-5 and TRBJ2-3; D may be TRBD2 (6 bases). The V gene lost 7 bases and the J gene lost 0 bases, with 11 bases spanning the gap. Germline-derived CDR1 and CDR2 are MNHEY and SVGAGI. This CDR3 comprises 14 residues. CDR3 residues: CASNLAYSTDTQYF. CDR3 bases: TGTGCCAGCAACCTAGCGTATAGCACAGATACGCAGTATTTT.

The chain links TRBV29-1 to TRBJ2-7; 12 bases match TRBD1. The CDR3 runs 14 residues. Per germline, CDR1 SQVTM and CDR2 ANQGSEA. After removal of 4 bases from V and 5 bases from J, the junction contained 6 bases not matched to a gene. CDR3: CSVGGTGGLDEQYF. The DNA for the CDR3 is TGCAGCGTTGGAGGGACAGGGGGCTTGGACGAGCAGTACTTC.

V gene TRBV21-1 combines with J gene TRBJ1-5; the table calls TRBD1, which could not be checked here. TRBV21-1 is noted as a pseudogene. The CDR3 contains 16 residues. CDR3 residues: CASSKALCRVNQPQHF. The CDR3 DNA reads TGTGCCAGCAGCAAAGCCCTTTGCAGGGTAAATCAGCCCCAGCATTTT.

Concerning this clone itself: The identical CDR3 is also encoded by other nucleotide sequences in the sample. This chain joins TRBV19 and TRBJ1-2, with D unresolved. Germline CDR1 reads LNHDA; CDR2 reads SQIVND (reference sequence). The V gene lost 7 bases and the J gene lost 0 bases, with 9 bases spanning the gap. The CDR3 runs 13 residues. The CDR3 sequence is CASTYNPNYGYTF. The CDR3, as DNA: TGTGCCAGTACCTATAACCCTAACTATGGCTACACCTTC.

V usage is TRBV19 and J usage is TRBJ2-5, with 9 nucleotides matching TRBD2. Losses at the gene ends were 3 bases for V and 4 bases for J; bases not matched to a gene: 6. From germline, CDR1 is LNHDA and CDR2 SQIVND (reference sequence). The CDR3 consists of 15 residues. CDR3 bases: TGTGCCAGTAGTATCGGCGGGGGGGCCGTAGAGACCCAGTACTTC. It yields the protein CASSIGGGAVETQYF.

The V and J genes are TRBV11-2 and TRBJ1-2; the match to TRBD1 covers 8 bases. Germline CDR1 reads SGHAT; CDR2 reads FQNNGV. Unmatched junction bases numbered 12, after V lost 4 bases and J lost 8 bases. The length of the CDR3 is 15 residues. CDR3 region: CASSSGTGQAGGYTF. CDR3 DNA sequence: TGTGCCAGCAGCTCGGGGACAGGACAGGCCGGAGGCTACACCTTC.

The chain couples TRBV5-1 to TRBJ2-5, with D possibly TRBD2 on 6 matching bases. Germline V CDR1 and CDR2: SGHRS, YFSETQ. The CDR3 contains 15 residues. Trimming shortened V by 1 base and J by 2 bases, and 12 bases separated the two germline ends. In nucleotides, the CDR3 is TGCGCCAGCAGCTTGTTTAGCGGCGATCAAGAGACCCAGTACTTC. It codes for CASSLFSGDQETQYF.

The chain uses TRBV18 and TRBJ2-1, with D possibly being TRBD2 (6 bases). This CDR3 is 16 amino acids long. The ends were cut back, 5 bases at V and 0 bases at J, with 14 bases in the middle. The germline V gene has CDR1 KGHSH and CDR2 LQKENI. CDR3 sequence: CASSSSSDSSYNEQFF. CDR3 DNA: TGTGCCAGCTCATCCTCTAGCGATAGCTCCTACAATGAGCAGTTCTTC.

The chain combines TRBV12-3 or TRBV12-4 with TRBJ2-1, with a tentative D call TRBD1 (5 bases). V gave up 7 bases and J gave up 8 bases, with 15 bases separating them. The CDR3 extends over 13 amino acids. The chain's CDR3 is CASNFGWGDEQFF. CDR3 DNA sequence: TGTGCCAGCAACTTTGGGTGGGGCGATGAGCAGTTCTTC.

The chain employs TRBV5-1 and TRBJ1-1; TRBD1 might be the D (6 bases). Trimming stripped 2 bases from V and 4 bases from J, with 9 bases between. This CDR3 region has 13 residues. In germline, CDR1 is SGHRS, CDR2 YFSETQ. CDR3: CASSFKTGTEAFF. The CDR3 DNA is TGCGCCAGCAGCTTTAAGACAGGCACTGAAGCTTTCTTT.

This clone has only a few counts. The chain is built from TRBV4-1 and TRBJ2-7, with 7 bases fitting TRBD1. The CDR3 covers 14 residues. V lost 4 bases and J lost 2; bases outside the gene matches: 5. CDR1 and CDR2 from the germline V gene are MGHRA and YSYEKL. DNA of the CDR3: TGCGCCAGCAGCCGAGACACAGGGGCCTACGAGCAGTACTTC. This codes for CASSRDTGAYEQYF.

This rearrangement joins TRBV18 to TRBJ1-1, with D perhaps matching TRBD1 (5 bases). The CDR3 runs to 13 residues. The V gene lost 5 bases and the J gene lost 2 bases, with 9 bases spanning the gap. Germline loops: CDR1 KGHSH, CDR2 LQKENI. CDR3 nucleotides: TGTGCCAGCTCAGGCAGGGCAAACACTGAAGCTTTCTTT. Encoded protein: CASSGRANTEAFF.

Points on this clone: One end of the junction is discordant with germline, which a read error may explain. The CDR3 DNA reads as TGTGCCAGCAGCTTGGAAGGCGGGGAACGGTTGGACTTC. Protein sequence: CASSLEGGERLDF. This chain connects TRBV5-4 to TRBJ2-7; TRBD2 might be the D (6 bases). The CDR3 runs to 13 residues. Looked up from germline, CDR1 is SGHNT and CDR2 is YYREEE (reference sequence). The whole variable domain, filled in from reference TRBV5-4 and TRBJ2-7, reads ETGVTQSPTHLIKTRGQQVTLRCSSQSGHNTVSWYQQALGQGPQFIFQYYREEENGRGNFPPRFSGLQFPNYSSELNVNALELDDSALYLCASSLEGGERLDFGPGTRLTVT.

The chain carries TRBV5-1 and TRBJ2-3; 9 nucleotides agree with TRBD2. V was clipped by 1 base and J by 5 bases; unmatched bases: 5. The CDR3 is 15 amino acids. Per the germline V gene, CDR1 is SGHRS and CDR2 is YFSETQ. In DNA, the CDR3 is TGCGCCAGCAGCTTGTCAGCGGGGGGTCGAGATACGCAGTATTTT. It codes for CASSLSAGGRDTQYF.

This clone occurred once. The CDR3 loop reads CASSRGEGTGELFF. The DNA for the CDR3 is TGTGCCAGCAGCCGAGGGGAGGGCACCGGGGAGCTGTTTTTT. The chain has TRBV7-9 and TRBJ2-2, with TRBD2 identical over 7 bases. The CDR3 covers 14 residues. In germline, CDR1 is SEHNR, CDR2 FQNEAQ (reference sequence). V was clipped by 5 bases and J by 4 bases; unmatched bases: 4. Looking up the rest from reference TRBV7-9 and TRBJ2-2 gives the full variable domain: DTGVSQNPRHKITKRGQNVTFRCDPISEHNRLYWYRQTLGQGPEFLTYFQNEAQLEKSRLLSDRFSAERPKGSFSTLEIQRTEQGDSAMYLCASSRGEGTGELFFGEGSRLTVL.

The gene calls are TRBV7-9 and TRBJ1-1; no reliable D call. CDR1 and CDR2 from the germline V gene are SEHNR and FQNEAQ (reference sequence). The length of the CDR3 is 14 residues. Trimming cost V 1 base and J 5 bases, with 11 bases left between them. The CDR3 sequence is CASSLVPLGTEAFF. CDR3 bases: TGTGCCAGCAGCTTAGTTCCGCTAGGAACTGAAGCTTTCTTT.

The rearrangement uses TRBV28 and TRBJ1-5; D may be TRBD1 (5 bases). CDR1 MDHEN and CDR2 SYDVKM come from the germline V gene. V was cut by 6 bases and J by 8 bases, with 11 bases left in between. The CDR3 consists of 12 residues. CDR3 nucleotides: TGTGCCAGCAGCGCAAGGGGTGAGCCCCAGCATTTT. Its translation: CASSARGEPQHF. The full variable domain, with the rest looked up from reference TRBV28 and TRBJ1-5, is DVKVTQSSRYLVKRTGEKVFLECVQDMDHENMFWYRQDPGLGLRLIYFSYDVKMKEKGDIPEGYSVSREKKERFSLILESASTNQTSMYLCASSARGEPQHFGDGTRLSIL.

The V call is TRBV5-1, the J call TRBJ2-5, with 9 nucleotides matching TRBD2. With 5 bases clipped from V and 2 bases from J, the junction kept 4 bases outside the gene matches. Germline V gene data show CDR1 as SGHRS and CDR2 as YFSETQ. The CDR3 length is 14 residues. The CDR3 is CASRTLAGQETQYF. CDR3 DNA: TGCGCCAGCAGAACTCTAGCGGGACAAGAGACCCAGTACTTC.

The rearrangement joins TRBV6-5 to TRBJ2-7, with 9 bases fitting TRBD1. V gave up 4 bases and J gave up 6 bases; unmatched junction bases: 10. The V gene's germline CDR1 is MNHEY and CDR2 SVGAGI. This CDR3 has 15 residues. The CDR3 coding sequence is TGTGCCAGCAGTTCCCCGTGGGACAGGGTAGGCGAGCAGTACTTC. Its translation: CASSSPWDRVGEQYF.

The CDR3 DNA follows: TGCGCCAGCAGTGAGTGGGCCTCGAACACTGAAGCTTTCTTT. As protein: CASSEWASNTEAFF. The V gene is TRBV10-1, the J gene TRBJ1-1; no clear D gene. The V gene lost 1 base and the J gene lost 1 base, with 7 bases spanning the gap. Germline V CDR1 and CDR2: WNHNN, SYGVQD (reference sequence). The CDR3 runs to 14 residues.

V and J are TRBV11-2 and TRBJ2-6, with TRBD1 identical over 12 bases. The CDR3 has 18 amino acids. J gave up 2 bases and V 5 bases, and 7 bases lay outside the gene matches. Germline V gene data show CDR1 as SGHAT and CDR2 as FQNNGV. DNA for the CDR3: TGTGCCAGCAGCATCCGGGACAGGGGGCTCGCTGGGGCCAACGTCCTGACTTTC. Its protein is CASSIRDRGLAGANVLTF.